Shown below are 24 T cell receptor beta chains from a single sample sequenced in a study of T cell responses to AZD1222 COVID-19 vaccine. The data were produced by immunoSEQ multiplex PCR, yet TCRdb's version contains in-frame clones alone and is incomplete. The table lists some 98,000 clones, about nine tenths of them singletons. This specimen was peripheral blood, taken 28 days after the second AZD1222 dose. Receptors originate from an adult who received the AZD1222 COVID-19 vaccine.

The V call is TRBV10-1, the J call TRBJ2-2, with no clear D. Per germline, CDR1 WNHNN and CDR2 SYGVQD (reference sequence). The CDR3 has 15 amino acids. Trimming left V 2 bases short and J 0 bases short, with 7 bases between. CDR3 sequence: CASSEGLTNTGELFF. In nucleotides, the CDR3 is TGCGCCAGCAGTGAGGGTCTGACGAACACCGGGGAGCTGTTTTTT.

This chain links TRBV4-1 with TRBJ1-3; the D is unclear. The ends were cut back, 3 bases at V and 2 bases at J, with 14 bases in the middle. CDR3 length: 16 residues. Looked up from germline, CDR1 is MGHRA and CDR2 is YSYEKL. The CDR3 loop is CASSHLYGTPGNTIYF. For the CDR3, the DNA is TGCGCCAGCAGCCACCTATACGGTACGCCTGGAAACACCATATATTTT.

V and J are TRBV3-1 (or the pseudogene TRBV3-2) and TRBJ2-1, with unresolved D. Trimming pared 0 bases from V and 7 bases from J, leaving 10 bases between. Germline V gives CDR1 LGHDT, CDR2 YNNKEL (reference sequence). The length of the CDR3 is 14 residues. The CDR3 DNA reads TGTGCCAGCAGCCAAGATAACGCAAGGAATGAGCAGTTCTTC. The encoded protein is CASSQDNARNEQFF.

CDR3 amino acids: CASSLPQGGEKLFF. DNA for the CDR3: TGTGCCAGCAGCTTACCCCAGGGGGGTGAAAAACTGTTTTTT. The chain joins TRBV7-9 to TRBJ1-4; 7 bases are a match to TRBD1. With V trimmed by 2 bases and J by 7 bases, 4 bases remained unmatched. Germline-derived CDR1 and CDR2 are SEHNR and FQNEAQ (reference sequence). The CDR3 contains 14 residues.

The chain couples TRBV28 to TRBJ1-1, with 10 bases matching TRBD1. CDR3 length equals 17 residues. CDR1 and CDR2 from the germline V gene are MDHEN and SYDVKM. Losses at the gene ends were 4 bases for V and 5 bases for J; bases not matched to a gene: 13. DNA of the CDR3: TGTGCCAGCAGTTCTTATAAGAAGACAGGGGGCAGAACTGAAGCTTTCTTT. It specifies CASSSYKKTGGRTEAFF.

The V and J genes are TRBV24-1 and TRBJ2-3, with D perhaps assigned TRBD1 or TRBD2 (5 bases each). V was pared by 12 bases and J by 6 bases, with 15 bases between. This CDR3 is 12 amino acids long. The germline CDR1 and CDR2 sequences are KGHDR and SFDVKD. The CDR3 coding sequence is TGTGCCGCTGCCAGGGAGCTCGATACGCAGTATTTT. It codes for CAAARELDTQYF.

The chain uses TRBV28 and TRBJ1-1, with a tentative D call TRBD1 (6 bases). Germline CDR1 is MDHEN and CDR2 is SYDVKM. The CDR3 sequence is 15 residues long. Trimming removed 3 bases at V and 0 bases at J, with 11 bases between. The CDR3 nucleotides read TGTGCCAGCAGTTTTCCCCCAGGGGTGAACACTGAAGCTTTCTTT. Amino acids: CASSFPPGVNTEAFF. Full variable domain (missing parts from reference TRBV28 and TRBJ1-1): DVKVTQSSRYLVKRTGEKVFLECVQDMDHENMFWYRQDPGLGLRLIYFSYDVKMKEKGDIPEGYSVSREKKERFSLILESASTNQTSMYLCASSFPPGVNTEAFFGQGTRLTVV.

This chain connects TRBV28 to TRBJ1-2, with TRBD1 matching 7 bases. Germline V gene sequence: CDR1 MDHEN, CDR2 SYDVKM. J lost 3 bases, V lost 6 bases, and 7 bases had no gene match. The CDR3 totals 14 residues. Here the CDR3 reads CASSIDRAYYGYTF. CDR3 coding DNA: TGTGCCAGCAGCATTGACAGGGCTTACTATGGCTACACCTTC.

This clone was seen once. The chain is built from TRBV18 and TRBJ1-3; D not resolved. In germline, CDR1 is KGHSH, CDR2 LQKENI. V lost 2 bases and J 0 bases, leaving 11 bases between the germline ends. The CDR3 loop spans 16 amino acids. Here the CDR3 DNA reads TGTGCCAGCTCACCAGGAGTAAGGGCCTCTGGAAACACCATATATTTT. Protein: CASSPGVRASGNTIYF.

This clone was observed once. V gene TRBV11-3 combines with J gene TRBJ2-1, with 12 bases that match TRBD2. CDR3 length: 16 amino acids. Trimming removed 1 base from V and 3 bases from J; junction bases left unmatched: 1. Germline assignment: CDR1 SGHNT and CDR2 YENEEA. The CDR3 DNA sequence: TGTGCCAGCAGCTTAGGGACTAGCGGGAACTACAATGAGCAGTTCTTC. It is translated as CASSLGTSGNYNEQFF. Full variable domain (remainder filled in from reference TRBV11-3 and TRBJ2-1): EAGVVQSPRYKIIEKKQPVAFWCNPISGHNTLYWYLQNLGQGPELLIRYENEEAVDDSQLPKDRFSAERLKGVDSTLKIQPAELGDSAVYLCASSLGTSGNYNEQFFGPGTRLTVL.

This clone was seen more than once but under ten times. The chain is built from TRBV5-1 and TRBJ2-5; no reliable D call. This CDR3 spans 11 amino acids. V was pared by 0 bases and J by 5 bases, with 2 bases between. The germline V gene has CDR1 SGHRS and CDR2 YFSETQ. For the CDR3, the DNA is TGCGCCAGCAGCTTGGAGGAGACCCAGTACTTC. Protein sequence: CASSLEETQYF.

The chain employs TRBV5-4 and TRBJ2-7, with D perhaps given as TRBD1 or TRBD2 (5 bases each). The V and J ends lost 0 bases and 0 bases respectively, with 10 bases between them. The CDR3 is made up of 15 amino acids. Per germline, CDR1 SGHNT and CDR2 YYREEE (reference sequence). The chain's CDR3 is CASSLEGTRSYEQYF. The DNA for the CDR3 is TGTGCCAGCAGCTTGGAAGGGACCCGCTCCTACGAGCAGTACTTC.

In its sample, this clone was seen once. This chain uses TRBV4-1 with TRBJ2-1, with 7 bases matching TRBD2. This CDR3 contains 16 residues. Germline CDR1 MGHRA, CDR2 YSYEKL. The V segment lost 0 bases and the J segment 7 bases; nucleotides outside the gene matches: 9. The CDR3 region has the DNA TGCGCCAGCAGCCAAGATCCGGGTCTAGCGGAAAATGAGCAGTTCTTC. Residues: CASSQDPGLAENEQFF.

For the CDR3, the DNA is TGTGCCAGCAGCTCCCGGGACAGGCGCACAGATACGCAGTATTTT. This sequence encodes CASSSRDRRTDTQYF. The chain combines TRBV9 with TRBJ2-3; 8 bases line up with TRBD1. J lost 1 base, V lost 4 bases, and 5 bases had no gene match. Looked up from germline, CDR1 is SGDLS and CDR2 is YYNGEE. The CDR3 consists of 15 residues.

This clone was detected once. The chain recombines TRBV1 with TRBJ2-7; no DNA check was done on the table's D call, TRBD2. TRBV1 is shown as a pseudogene. This CDR3 is 14 amino acids long. The CDR3 loop is CTSSCTSGTYEQYF. Written as DNA, the CDR3 is TGCACCAGCAGCTGCACTAGCGGGACTTACGAGCAGTACTTC.

The gene calls are TRBV5-1 and TRBJ2-3; 12 positions match TRBD1. Germline CDR1 is SGHRS and CDR2 is YFSETQ. V gave up 4 bases and J gave up 5 bases; unmatched junction bases: 5. The CDR3 totals 15 residues. Written as DNA, the CDR3 is TGCGCCAGCAGCCCCCGGGACAGGGGGCAAGATACGCAGTATTTT. Translated: CASSPRDRGQDTQYF.

This clone was seen a single time. The chain combines TRBV10-1 with TRBJ1-3; D is perhaps TRBD1 (5 bases). The CDR3 totals 15 residues. V shed 8 bases and J shed 0 bases, with 14 bases lying between them. CDR1 and CDR2 from the germline V gene are WNHNN and SYGVQD (reference sequence). The CDR3 loop is CASRPGTDSGNTIYF. The CDR3 nucleotides read TGCGCCAGCCGCCCCGGGACGGACTCTGGAAACACCATATATTTT.

There are a few counts of this clone. The CDR3 DNA follows: TGTGCCAGCAGTTCCCGACGGGGCAAAAACATTCAGTACTTC. Translated: CASSSRRGKNIQYF. The chain carries TRBV28 and TRBJ2-4; possible D gene TRBD2, 5 bases. Trimming took 4 bases from V and 3 from J, leaving 10 bases between them. The CDR3 runs 14 residues. Germline V gene sequence: CDR1 MDHEN, CDR2 SYDVKM.

This clone was observed a handful of times. This chain links TRBV6-4 with TRBJ2-2, with TRBD1 matching 9 bases. Looked up from germline, CDR1 is MRHNA and CDR2 is SNTAGT. The CDR3 length is 14 residues. With V trimmed by 0 bases and J by 7 bases, 0 bases remained unmatched. CDR3 DNA sequence: TGTGCCAGCAGTGACTCGACAGGGGGCGGGGAGCTGTTTTTT. Translated, it gives CASSDSTGGGELFF.

This chain joins TRBV6-5 and TRBJ1-3; possibly TRBD1 for D (5 bases). The CDR3 contains 14 residues. V lost 8 bases and J 0 bases, leaving 11 bases between the germline ends. Germline V gene data show CDR1 as MNHEY and CDR2 as SVGAGI. CDR3 protein: CASAGQNSGNTIYF. In nucleotides, the CDR3 is TGTGCCAGCGCAGGACAAAACTCTGGAAACACCATATATTTT.

The chain recombines TRBV11-2 with TRBJ1-1, with 8 bases fitting TRBD1. Trimming took 0 bases from V and 7 from J; bases not matched to a gene: 7. From germline, CDR1 is SGHAT and CDR2 FQNNGV. The CDR3 has 15 residues. The CDR3 sequence: CASSLEFQGAGEAFF. DNA for the CDR3: TGTGCCAGCAGCTTAGAGTTCCAGGGGGCTGGTGAAGCTTTCTTT.

The chain joins TRBV30 to TRBJ1-6; tentatively, D is TRBD1 (5 bases). Trimming took 0 bases from V and 7 from J, leaving 10 bases between them. The germline V gene has CDR1 GTSNPN and CDR2 SVGIG (reference sequence). This CDR3 is 14 amino acids long. Here the CDR3 DNA reads TGTGCCTGGAGTGTACACAGGACCAATTCACCCCTCCACTTT. Translated, it gives CAWSVHRTNSPLHF.

The count of this clone is one. This chain joins TRBV19 and TRBJ1-6; 7 nucleotides agree with TRBD1. The length of the CDR3 is 19 residues. V trimming: 8 bases; J trimming: 7 bases; junction bases outside the gene matches: 23. Germline V gene data show CDR1 as LNHDA and CDR2 as SQIVND (reference sequence). The DNA for the CDR3 is TGTGCCAGTGATTCCGGAGATTATAGGCCGGGACAGTTGAATTCACCCCTCCACTTT. It yields the protein CASDSGDYRPGQLNSPLHF.

This chain joins TRBV19 and TRBJ1-1; no firm D call. Trimming took off 3 bases at V and 1 base at J, with 9 bases between the two ends. CDR3 length: 14 residues. CDR1 LNHDA and CDR2 SQIVND come from the germline V gene (reference sequence). Here the CDR3 reads CASSIGQKNTEAFF. The CDR3 nucleotides read TGTGCCAGTAGTATCGGGCAGAAGAACACTGAAGCTTTCTTT.